The 23 T cell receptor beta chains reported below all come from one sample, sequenced in a study of shared clonotypes between healthy human individuals. Sequencing used immunoSEQ multiplex PCR; TCRdb keeps in-frame clones, though not all of them. The table shows about 1.4 million clones, with roughly 96% occurring only once. Source material: naive CD4+ T cells sorted from blood. Subset reported: CD45RA+ positively selected. Receptors originate from a man younger than 45 in good health.

The CDR3 DNA sequence: TGCGCCAGCAGTGAGAACCGGGAATTTAAAATCGGGGAGCTGTTTTTT. It yields the protein CASSENREFKIGELFF. This chain links TRBV10-1 with TRBJ2-2, with D possibly being TRBD2 (5 bases). CDR3 size: 16 residues. Germline V gives CDR1 WNHNN, CDR2 SYGVQD (reference sequence). V lost 2 bases to trimming and J lost 7 bases, with 17 bases between them.

V and J are TRBV28 and TRBJ2-7; no clear D. V was clipped by 5 bases and J by 4 bases, with 9 bases between them. The CDR3 extends over 12 amino acids. CDR1 and CDR2 from the germline V gene are MDHEN and SYDVKM. The CDR3 region is CASSKTLYEQYF. The DNA of the CDR3 is TGTGCCAGCAGTAAAACCCTTTACGAGCAGTACTTC.

The rearrangement joins TRBV2 to TRBJ1-2; a possible D gene is TRBD1 (5 bases). The CDR3 has 14 residues. Germline V lookup: CDR1 SNHLY, CDR2 FYNNEI. V lost 7 bases to trimming and J lost 2 bases, with 14 bases between them. The CDR3 loop is CASTGTYRNYGYTF. The CDR3 DNA follows: TGTGCCAGCACGGGGACCTACCGGAACTATGGCTACACCTTC.

The rearrangement joins TRBV2 to TRBJ2-3; TRBD2 matches at 7 bases. The V gene end was trimmed by 3 bases and the J gene end by 6 bases; junction bases not matched to a gene: 0. Germline CDR1 reads SNHLY; CDR2 reads FYNNEI. The CDR3 length is 12 residues. In DNA, the CDR3 is TGTGCCAGCAGTGAGGGGGGGGATACGCAGTATTTT. It yields the protein CASSEGGDTQYF.

The V and J genes are TRBV5-1 and TRBJ2-7; D assignment may be TRBD1 or TRBD2 (5 bases each). Per germline, CDR1 SGHRS and CDR2 YFSETQ. This CDR3 region has 14 residues. V shed 4 bases and J shed 6 bases, with 17 bases lying between them. The CDR3, as DNA: TGCGCCAGCAGCGGGGGACGGTCTGTGGGCGAGCAGTACTTC. Translated: CASSGGRSVGEQYF.

V usage is TRBV18 and J usage is TRBJ1-1; maybe TRBD1 (5 bases). Germline lookup yields CDR1 KGHSH and CDR2 LQKENI. V lost 4 bases and J lost 2, with 11 bases in between. The CDR3 is 14 amino acids. DNA of the CDR3: TGTGCCAGCTCACTATTAGGGGACAACACTGAAGCTTTCTTT. The encoded protein is CASSLLGDNTEAFF.

The chain has TRBV5-4 and TRBJ2-1; possibly TRBD1 for D (6 bases). The CDR3 runs 15 residues. V was trimmed by 4 bases and J by 9 bases, leaving 20 bases between them. CDR1 is SGHNT and CDR2 is YYREEE in the germline V gene (reference sequence). For the CDR3, the DNA is TGTGCCAGCAGCCCCTCTTTAAAGGGGGATACTGAGCAGTTCTTC. Its protein product is CASSPSLKGDTEQFF.

The chain is built from TRBV5-4 and TRBJ2-1, with 8 bases identical to TRBD2. CDR3 length: 15 residues. Losses at the gene ends were 4 bases for V and 5 bases for J; bases not matched to a gene: 8. Germline V gene data show CDR1 as SGHNT and CDR2 as YYREEE (reference sequence). CDR3 nucleotides: TGTGCCAGCAGCACGAGACTAGCGCCTAACAATGAGCAGTTCTTC. Translating it yields CASSTRLAPNNEQFF.

The V call is TRBV7-9, the J call TRBJ2-7; a possible D gene is TRBD2 (6 bases). This CDR3 has 13 residues. From germline, CDR1 is SEHNR and CDR2 FQNEAQ (reference sequence). V dropped 1 base and J dropped 6 bases, with 10 bases sitting between them. The CDR3 loop is CASSLDAAGEQYF. CDR3 DNA sequence: TGTGCCAGCAGCTTAGACGCAGCGGGCGAGCAGTACTTC. Using reference TRBV7-9 and TRBJ2-7 for the parts outside the CDR3, the full variable domain is DTGVSQNPRHKITKRGQNVTFRCDPISEHNRLYWYRQTLGQGPEFLTYFQNEAQLEKSRLLSDRFSAERPKGSFSTLEIQRTEQGDSAMYLCASSLDAAGEQYFGPGTRLTVT.

The chain combines TRBV11-1 with TRBJ2-5; 10 positions match TRBD1. In germline, CDR1 is SGHAT, CDR2 FQDESV (reference sequence). With 5 bases clipped from V and 6 bases from J, the junction kept 12 bases outside the gene matches. CDR3 length: 16 amino acids. This chain's CDR3 is CASSPHSTGGEKTQYF. The CDR3 DNA reads TGTGCCAGCAGCCCTCATTCGACAGGGGGCGAGAAGACCCAGTACTTC.

The chain uses TRBV7-2 and TRBJ2-7; 10 bases fit TRBD2. The germline gives CDR1 SGHTA, CDR2 FQGNSA. The CDR3 runs 15 residues. V shed 2 bases and J 2 bases; nucleotides not matched to a gene: 3. The CDR3 protein is CASSLSLAGAYEQYF. CDR3 coding DNA: TGTGCCAGCAGCTTATCCCTAGCGGGAGCCTACGAGCAGTACTTC.

The rearrangement joins TRBV27 to TRBJ2-2; 10 nucleotides agree with TRBD2. Germline V lookup: CDR1 MNHEY, CDR2 SMNVEV (reference sequence). This CDR3 has 17 amino acids. J was trimmed by 7 bases and V by 5 bases; bases with no gene match: 13. The chain's CDR3 is CASSPPGSGRAGGELFF. The CDR3, as DNA: TGTGCCAGCAGTCCCCCAGGCAGCGGGAGGGCCGGCGGGGAGCTGTTTTTT.

This clone was observed once. The chain employs TRBV28 and TRBJ2-7; a possible D gene is TRBD2 (6 bases). V lost 6 bases, J lost 0 bases, and 18 bases lay in between. The CDR3 has 16 amino acids. CDR1 and CDR2 (germline): MDHEN, SYDVKM. CDR3 in DNA: TGTGCCAGCAGACCTTCGGGGGAACTTAGCTCCTACGAGCAGTACTTC. This gives the protein CASRPSGELSSYEQYF.

The rearrangement joins TRBV5-4 to TRBJ2-5, with D maybe TRBD2 (7 bases). CDR3 size: 16 residues. Per germline, CDR1 SGHNT and CDR2 YYREEE (reference sequence). Trimming cost V 4 bases and J 5 bases, with 21 bases left between them. The CDR3 sequence: CASSPRWEGGTETQYF. The CDR3, as DNA: TGTGCCAGCAGCCCGAGGTGGGAGGGGGGAACGGAGACCCAGTACTTC.

This chain uses TRBV19 with TRBJ2-1, with TRBD2 as a possible D gene (5 bases). The CDR3 contains 13 residues. Germline V gene data show CDR1 as LNHDA and CDR2 as SQIVND (reference sequence). The V end was cut by 3 bases, the J end by 9 bases, with 12 bases between. This CDR3 is CASSMEVSGEQFF. Written as DNA, the CDR3 is TGTGCCAGTAGTATGGAGGTCTCGGGTGAGCAGTTCTTC.

CDR3 sequence: CASSLTAPGETQYF. CDR3 sequence (DNA): TGCGCCAGCAGCTTGACGGCTCCCGGGGAGACCCAGTACTTC. The chain has TRBV5-1 and TRBJ2-5; no definite D call. V dropped 1 base and J dropped 5 bases, with 12 bases sitting between them. The CDR3 loop spans 14 amino acids. Per germline, CDR1 SGHRS and CDR2 YFSETQ.

The chain links TRBV6-1 to TRBJ2-1; D call uncertain. The CDR3 spans 15 residues. Between the trimmed V and J ends, which lost 0 bases and 12 bases, there was a span of 18 bases. The germline CDR1 and CDR2 sequences are MNHNS and SASEGT. CDR3 sequence: CASSEASLHPPRQFF. The CDR3 DNA reads TGTGCCAGCAGTGAAGCATCCCTCCACCCCCCCCGGCAGTTCTTC.

The CDR3 region has the DNA TGTGCCAGCAGTTTCGTGGCCGAAGAGACCCAGTACTTC. Translating it yields CASSFVAEETQYF. The chain recombines TRBV27 with TRBJ2-5; D ambiguous. Trimming shortened V by 3 bases and J by 3 bases, and 8 bases separated the two germline ends. This CDR3 comprises 13 residues. CDR1 MNHEY and CDR2 SMNVEV come from the germline V gene (reference sequence).

The chain employs TRBV7-6 and TRBJ2-2; D gene unclear. This CDR3 contains 17 residues. CDR1 and CDR2 from the germline V gene are SGHVS and FNYEAQ. The V end was cut by 6 bases, the J end by 5 bases, with 22 bases between. The CDR3 sequence is CASRDGPVPLGTGELFF. The DNA for the CDR3 is TGTGCCAGCAGAGATGGACCGGTACCCTTGGGAACCGGGGAGCTGTTTTTT.

This sequence joins TRBV5-6 and TRBJ2-3; D tentatively fits TRBD1 or TRBD2 (5 bases each). The CDR3 consists of 16 residues. V lost 0 bases and J 1 base, leaving 12 bases between the germline ends. The germline V gene encodes CDR1 SGHDT and CDR2 YYEEEE. The chain's CDR3 is CASSLAIGTGTDTQYF. Here the CDR3 DNA reads TGTGCCAGCAGCTTGGCGATCGGGACCGGCACAGATACGCAGTATTTT. The entire variable domain, with the rest obtained from reference TRBV5-6 and TRBJ2-3, is as follows: DAGVTQSPTHLIKTRGQQVTLRCSPKSGHDTVSWYQQALGQGPQFIFQYYEEEERQRGNFPDRFSGHQFPNYSSELNVNALLLGDSALYLCASSLAIGTGTDTQYFGPGTRLTVL.

The V gene is TRBV18, the J gene TRBJ2-7; tentative D call: TRBD1 (7 bases). V shed 4 bases and J shed 2 bases, with 12 bases lying between them. The CDR3 consists of 14 residues. Germline V gene sequence: CDR1 KGHSH, CDR2 LQKENI. CDR3 loop: CASSRGDRTYEQYF. As DNA, the CDR3 is TGTGCCAGCTCACGGGGGGACAGAACCTACGAGCAGTACTTC.

The chain couples TRBV14 to TRBJ2-4, with 9 bases identical to TRBD2. V was pared by 1 base and J by 5 bases, with 3 bases of the junction left unmatched. The CDR3 has 15 residues. Germline assignment: CDR1 SGHDN and CDR2 FVKESK. CDR3 DNA sequence: TGTGCCAGCAGCCAAGTAGCGGGAGTAGAAAACATTCAGTACTTC. Its translation is CASSQVAGVENIQYF.

V and J are TRBV9 and TRBJ1-2; TRBD1 aligns across 10 bases. V lost 4 bases, J lost 3 bases, and 6 bases stayed unmatched. Germline CDR1 reads SGDLS; CDR2 reads YYNGEE. This CDR3 contains 15 residues. The CDR3 spells CASSPRDRGHYGYTF. Here the CDR3 DNA reads TGTGCCAGCAGCCCCCGGGACAGGGGCCACTATGGCTACACCTTC. Full variable domain (rest looked up from reference TRBV9 and TRBJ1-2): DSGVTQTPKHLITATGQRVTLRCSPRSGDLSVYWYQQSLDQGLQFLIQYYNGEERAKGNILERFSAQQFPDLHSELNLSSLELGDSALYFCASSPRDRGHYGYTFGSGTRLTVV.